This T cell receptor (beta chain) was identified in a study of control samples from healthy donors and cancer patients (TCRdb year 2020). With respect to this clone: Its binding antigen is unknown. Base qualities are not recorded, but no much larger clone differs from it by a single base.

Libraries were constructed by the immunoSEQ multiplex PCR assay. TCRdb took this table from immuneACCESS and kept in-frame rearrangements with V and J called. Such tables lack part of the clones; where checked against another copy, unresolved V genes explain under half of the gap, and the rest is unexplained. This sample is represented by 250,000 to 300,000 clones; around 80% of them were singletons. The ten largest account for approximately 12% of the sample. CDR1 MNHEY and CDR2 SVGAGI were looked up in the germline V gene. Trimming leaves V shorter by 2 bases and J shorter by 5 bases, with the junction holding 10 bases beyond the gene matches. Including the terminal cysteine and phenylalanine, the CDR3 comprises 16 residues. The kept DNA is CDR3 alone, 48 bases in frame from the first base.

The sequenced material came from PBMCs. The rearrangement joined TRBV6-5 to TRBJ1-1; TRBD1 fits 8 bases in the junction. The receptor comes from an older woman with lung cancer. The DNA sequence reads TGTGCCAGCAGTTACACATCCAGGGGGCGGCGAACTGAAGCTTTCTTT. This translates into CASSYTSRGRRTEAFF.